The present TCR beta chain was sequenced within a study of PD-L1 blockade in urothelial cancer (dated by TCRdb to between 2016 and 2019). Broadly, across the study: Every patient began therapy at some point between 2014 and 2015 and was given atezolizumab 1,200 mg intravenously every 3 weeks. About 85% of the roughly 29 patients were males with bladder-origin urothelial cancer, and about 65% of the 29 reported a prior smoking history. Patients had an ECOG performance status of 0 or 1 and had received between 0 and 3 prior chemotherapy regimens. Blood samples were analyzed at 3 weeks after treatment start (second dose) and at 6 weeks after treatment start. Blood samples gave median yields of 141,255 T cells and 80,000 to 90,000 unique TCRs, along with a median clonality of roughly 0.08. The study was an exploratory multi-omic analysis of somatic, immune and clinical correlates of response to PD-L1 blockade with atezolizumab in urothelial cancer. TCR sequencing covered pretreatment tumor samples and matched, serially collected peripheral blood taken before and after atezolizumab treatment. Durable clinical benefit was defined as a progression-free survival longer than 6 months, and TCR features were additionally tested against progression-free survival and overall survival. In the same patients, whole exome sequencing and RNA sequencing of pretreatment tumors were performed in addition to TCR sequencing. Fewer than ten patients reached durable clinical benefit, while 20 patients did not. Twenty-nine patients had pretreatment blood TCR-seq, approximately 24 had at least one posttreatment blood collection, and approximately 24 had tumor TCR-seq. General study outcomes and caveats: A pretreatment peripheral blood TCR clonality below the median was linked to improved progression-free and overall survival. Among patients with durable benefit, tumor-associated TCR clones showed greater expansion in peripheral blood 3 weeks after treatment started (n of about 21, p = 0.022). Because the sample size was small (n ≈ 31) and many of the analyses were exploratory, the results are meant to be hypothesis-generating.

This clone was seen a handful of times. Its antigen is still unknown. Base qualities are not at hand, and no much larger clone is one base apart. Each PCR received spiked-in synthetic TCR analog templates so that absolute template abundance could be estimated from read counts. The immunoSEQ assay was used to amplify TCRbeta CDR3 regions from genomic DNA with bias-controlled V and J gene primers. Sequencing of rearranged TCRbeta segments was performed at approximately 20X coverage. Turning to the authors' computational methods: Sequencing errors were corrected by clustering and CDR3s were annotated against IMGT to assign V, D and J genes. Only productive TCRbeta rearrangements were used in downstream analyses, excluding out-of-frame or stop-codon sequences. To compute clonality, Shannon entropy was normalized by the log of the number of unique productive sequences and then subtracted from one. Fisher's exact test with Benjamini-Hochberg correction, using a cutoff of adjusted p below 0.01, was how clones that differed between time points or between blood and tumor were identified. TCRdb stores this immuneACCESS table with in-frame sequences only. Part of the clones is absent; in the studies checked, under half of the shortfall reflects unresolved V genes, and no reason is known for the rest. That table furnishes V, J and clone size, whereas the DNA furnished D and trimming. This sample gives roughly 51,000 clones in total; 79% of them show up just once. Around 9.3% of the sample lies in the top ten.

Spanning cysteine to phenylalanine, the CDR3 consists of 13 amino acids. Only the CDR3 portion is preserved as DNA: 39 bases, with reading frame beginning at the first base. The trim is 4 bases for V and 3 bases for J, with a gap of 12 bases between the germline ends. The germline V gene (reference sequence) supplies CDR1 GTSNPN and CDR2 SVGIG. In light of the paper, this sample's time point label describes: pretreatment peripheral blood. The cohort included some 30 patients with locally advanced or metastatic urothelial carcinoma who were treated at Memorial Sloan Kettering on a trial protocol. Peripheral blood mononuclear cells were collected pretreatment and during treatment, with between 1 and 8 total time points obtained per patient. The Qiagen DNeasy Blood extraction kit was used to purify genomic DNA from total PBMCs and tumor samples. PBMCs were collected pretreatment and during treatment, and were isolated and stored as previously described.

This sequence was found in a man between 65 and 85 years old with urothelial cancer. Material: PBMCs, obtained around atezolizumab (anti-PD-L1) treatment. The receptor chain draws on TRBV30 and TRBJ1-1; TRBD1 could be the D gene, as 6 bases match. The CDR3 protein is CAWNRDRDTEAFF. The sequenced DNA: TGTGCCTGGAACAGGGACCGGGACACTGAAGCTTTCTTT.